The 25 T cell receptor beta chains listed next were all sequenced from one sample in a study of neurological immune-mediated disorders (dated by TCRdb to the late 2010s). The library was generated by 5' RACE. TCRdb names Illumina HiSeq 2500 as the instrument used. TCRdb applied fastp at Q25 and MiXCR to the public reads, then kept only in-frame beta chains. Rows with a matching CDR3 protein are joined into one entry that keeps the most common DNA and genes. Recorded for this sample are around 40,000 distinct CDR3 sequences; roughly 12% of them occurred a single time. The ten largest clones add up to 0.95% to 1.5% of the sample. Sequenced material: PBMCs. The receptor source for this set is a female donor in good health.

This clonotype was detected many times. CDR3 region: CASSLTSGNGEQYF. CDR3 DNA: TGTGCCAGCAGCCTGACTAGCGGGAATGGCGAGCAGTACTTC. This sequence joins TRBV6-6 and TRBJ2-7, with TRBD2 identical over 11 bases. The CDR3 loop spans 14 amino acids. The ends lost 6 bases at V and 6 bases at J; junction bases unmatched: 7. Germline V gene data show CDR1 as MNHNY and CDR2 as SVGAGI (reference sequence).

The chain is built from TRBV5-1 and TRBJ2-5; D possibly corresponds to TRBD2 (5 bases). The germline V gene encodes CDR1 SGHRS and CDR2 YFSETQ. This CDR3 has 14 amino acids. Trimming stripped 4 bases from V and 5 bases from J, with 15 bases between. The CDR3 sequence: CASSTFTWEETQYF. The CDR3 DNA is TGCGCCAGCAGCACCTTTACATGGGAGGAGACCCAGTACTTC.

The V gene is TRBV3-1, the J gene TRBJ1-2; 8 nucleotides match TRBD1. Germline assignment: CDR1 LGHDT and CDR2 YNNKEL (reference sequence). This CDR3 is built from 14 residues. V lost 5 bases, J lost 6 bases, and 8 bases stayed unmatched. DNA for the CDR3: TGTGCCAGCAGCTTGAGACAGGGGCGGAATGGCTACACCTTC. Encoded protein: CASSLRQGRNGYTF.

This clonotype appeared a few times. The chain has TRBV18 and TRBJ1-1, with D hard to call. CDR3 length: 11 amino acids. Trimming took 3 bases from V and 8 from J, leaving 7 bases between them. Germline V gene data show CDR1 as KGHSH and CDR2 as LQKENI. The CDR3 sequence is CASSPETEAFF. In DNA, the CDR3 is TGTGCCAGCTCACCGGAGACCGAAGCTTTCTTT.

In its sample, this clonotype was seen many times. V gene TRBV2 combines with J gene TRBJ1-1; D may be TRBD1 (6 bases). The CDR3 has 13 amino acids. V lost 8 bases, J lost 1 base, and 11 bases lay in between. Germline values: CDR1 SNHLY, CDR2 FYNNEI. The CDR3 region has the DNA TGTGCCAGCGGATCGGACAGGAACACTGAAGCTTTCTTT. As protein: CASGSDRNTEAFF. Filled out from reference TRBV2 and TRBJ1-1, the complete variable domain reads EPEVTQTPSHQVTQMGQEVILRCVPISNHLYFYWYRQILGQKVEFLVSFYNNEISEKSEIFDDQFSVERPDGSNFTLKIRSTKLEDSAMYFCASGSDRNTEAFFGQGTRLTVV.

The V gene is TRBV6-6, the J gene TRBJ2-7; 8 nucleotides agree with TRBD1. Looked up from germline, CDR1 is MNHNY and CDR2 is SVGAGI (reference sequence). V shed 5 bases, J shed 3 bases, and the junction held 15 bases outside the gene matches. The CDR3 runs to 17 residues. The CDR3 here is CASSDARRGQGNYEQYF. The CDR3 region has the DNA TGTGCCAGCAGTGACGCCCGGCGAGGACAGGGTAACTACGAGCAGTACTTC.

This sequence joins TRBV12-3 or TRBV12-4 and TRBJ1-2; TRBD1 might be the D (5 bases). The CDR3 is 16 residues long. Between the trimmed V and J ends, which lost 4 bases and 7 bases, there was a span of 22 bases. CDR3 coding DNA: TGTGCCAGCAGTTCCCTCAAGCCGGGGCCTCAGGGTGGCTACACCTTC. Translation gives CASSSLKPGPQGGYTF.

This clonotype has ten or more counts. Here the CDR3 reads CASSFLGGGTNEQYF. Here the CDR3 DNA reads TGCGCCAGCAGCTTCCTAGGGGGGGGGACTAACGAGCAGTACTTC. The chain links TRBV5-1 to TRBJ2-7, with a tentative D call TRBD2 (7 bases). The CDR3 spans 15 residues. The V gene lost 2 bases and the J gene lost 5 bases, with 17 bases spanning the gap. Germline values: CDR1 SGHRS, CDR2 YFSETQ.

This clonotype was observed many times. The chain couples TRBV5-1 to TRBJ1-1, with a weak D call TRBD1 (5 bases). The germline gives CDR1 SGHRS, CDR2 YFSETQ. V shed 0 bases and J shed 11 bases, with 17 bases lying between them. There are 14 residues in the CDR3. This CDR3 is CASSLGGTGVSAFF. The CDR3 bases are TGCGCCAGCAGCTTGGGAGGGACCGGCGTCTCGGCTTTCTTT.

The chain carries TRBV20-1 and TRBJ2-3; 11 bases line up with TRBD2. CDR3 length: 18 amino acids. CDR1 is DFQATT and CDR2 is SNEGSKA in the germline V gene (reference sequence). V trimming: 4 bases; J trimming: 2 bases; junction bases outside the gene matches: 14. Written as DNA, the CDR3 is TGCAGTGCTAAAGGATGGCCTAGCGGGGGGCTGCCCACAGATACGCAGTATTTT. Amino acid sequence: CSAKGWPSGGLPTDTQYF.

In this sample, this clonotype turned up many times. This rearrangement joins TRBV5-1 to TRBJ1-1, with D unclear. Germline CDR1 reads SGHRS; CDR2 reads YFSETQ. Between the trimmed V and J ends, which lost 4 bases and 5 bases, there was a span of 18 bases. This CDR3 spans 15 amino acids. The CDR3 sequence is CASSPPSGRDTEAFF. Here the CDR3 DNA reads TGCGCCAGCAGCCCCCCCTCGGGGAGGGATACTGAAGCTTTCTTT.

This clonotype was seen repeatedly, ten times or more. The genes are TRBV25-1 and TRBJ1-3; a possible D gene is TRBD1 (6 bases). Trimming pared 6 bases from V and 3 bases from J, leaving 18 bases between. This CDR3 spans 16 amino acids. Germline values: CDR1 MGHDK, CDR2 SYGVNS. The CDR3 here is CASRAPGGVGGNTIYF. The CDR3 DNA reads as TGTGCCAGCAGGGCTCCGGGGGGCGTAGGTGGAAACACCATATATTTT.

This clonotype was counted ten times or more. The rearrangement joins TRBV12-3 or TRBV12-4 to TRBJ1-1, with a possible D match to TRBD1 (5 bases). The germline V and J ends were trimmed by 8 bases and 4 bases, with 17 bases remaining between them. CDR3 length: 14 residues. For the CDR3, the DNA is TGTGCCAGCGTATTTGGGGGATCGGCCACTGAAGCTTTCTTT. Protein: CASVFGGSATEAFF.

This clonotype appeared a few times. The rearrangement joins TRBV27 to TRBJ2-1, with 7 bases lining up with TRBD2. In germline, CDR1 is MNHEY, CDR2 SMNVEV (reference sequence). Trimming at V came to 6 bases and at J to 7 bases, leaving 12 bases not matched to a gene. This CDR3 region has 15 residues. CDR3 protein: CASSLGAGAKNEQFF. CDR3 DNA: TGTGCCAGCAGCCTAGGGGCGGGAGCAAAAAATGAGCAGTTCTTC.

This clonotype was seen repeatedly, ten times or more. The chain employs TRBV12-3 or TRBV12-4 and TRBJ2-2, with 11 positions matching TRBD2. The CDR3 consists of 16 residues. V dropped 5 bases and J dropped 5; count of bases not matched to a gene: 7. CDR3: CASSPLAGGVTGELFF. In nucleotides, the CDR3 is TGTGCCAGCAGTCCCCTAGCGGGAGGAGTGACCGGGGAGCTGTTTTTT.

This clonotype was recorded many times. The V call is TRBV6-5, the J call TRBJ2-3, with TRBD2 matching over 12 bases. The CDR3 sequence is 15 residues long. The V segment lost 6 bases and the J segment 2 bases; nucleotides outside the gene matches: 3. Germline CDR1 MNHEY, CDR2 SVGAGI. The CDR3 here is CASRTSGSPTDTQYF. CDR3 DNA: TGTGCCAGCAGGACTAGCGGGAGCCCCACAGATACGCAGTATTTT.

This clonotype was seen many times. The rearrangement uses TRBV9 and TRBJ1-1; D not resolved. V shed 4 bases and J shed 6 bases, with 16 bases lying between them. Germline values: CDR1 SGDLS, CDR2 YYNGEE. The CDR3 runs 14 residues. The CDR3 is CASSLMGGKPEAFF. As DNA, the CDR3 is TGTGCCAGCAGCCTTATGGGAGGGAAACCTGAAGCTTTCTTT.

By share of the sample, this clonotype is medium-sized. The genes are TRBV12-3 or TRBV12-4 and TRBJ2-1; unclear D gene. The CDR3 length is 12 residues. V lost 6 bases and J 3 bases, leaving 6 bases between the germline ends. The CDR3 sequence is CASSFSYNEQFF. The CDR3 DNA reads TGTGCCAGCAGCTTCAGCTACAATGAGCAGTTCTTC.

This clonotype occurred many times. The chain couples TRBV10-3 to TRBJ2-7, with 9 bases lining up with TRBD2. V trimming: 2 bases; J trimming: 0 bases; junction bases outside the gene matches: 8. The CDR3 consists of 17 residues. Germline CDR1 is ENHRY and CDR2 is SYGVKD. CDR3 sequence (DNA): TGTGCCATCAGTGAGACCGTTCGTAGCGGGAGCTCCTACGAGCAGTACTTC. As protein: CAISETVRSGSSYEQYF.

This chain links TRBV5-1 with TRBJ1-2, with a possible D match to TRBD1 (6 bases). The V end was cut by 3 bases, the J end by 7 bases, with 16 bases between. This CDR3 has 14 amino acids. Germline lookup yields CDR1 SGHRS and CDR2 YFSETQ. The CDR3 DNA is TGCGCCAGCAGCTGGGGGGGCACCACCGTTGGCTACACCTTC. Protein product: CASSWGGTTVGYTF. The whole variable domain, filled in from reference TRBV5-1 and TRBJ1-2, reads KAGVTQTPRYLIKTRGQQVTLSCSPISGHRSVSWYQQTPGQGLQFLFEYFSETQRNKGNFPGRFSGRQFSNSRSEMNVSTLELGDSALYLCASSWGGTTVGYTFGSGTRLTVV.

This clonotype has at least ten counts. V is TRBV30 and J is TRBJ1-5, with D perhaps TRBD1 (6 bases). V lost 0 bases and J lost 2, with 14 bases in between. Germline lookup yields CDR1 GTSNPN and CDR2 SVGIG (reference sequence). The CDR3 contains 16 residues. The CDR3 region is CAWSVRGRGGNQPQHF. CDR3 sequence (DNA): TGTGCCTGGAGTGTACGGGGCAGGGGCGGCAATCAGCCCCAGCATTTT.

This clonotype has a handful of counts. This chain connects TRBV18 to TRBJ2-7; no firm D call. In germline, CDR1 is KGHSH, CDR2 LQKENI. The CDR3 is made up of 14 amino acids. Trimming took 3 bases from V and 4 from J, leaving 13 bases between them. CDR3 region: CASSPLDGPYEQYF. The CDR3 DNA reads TGTGCCAGCTCACCGTTAGACGGACCTTACGAGCAGTACTTC.

This clonotype was counted at least ten times. The chain recombines TRBV6-5 with TRBJ1-2; TRBD1 might be the D (5 bases). The V end lost 5 bases, the J end lost 4 bases, and 17 bases lay between the germline ends. CDR1 is MNHEY and CDR2 is SVGAGI in the germline V gene. The CDR3 totals 15 residues. The CDR3: CASSPPGGRSYGYTF. The CDR3 DNA reads as TGTGCCAGCAGTCCACCGGGGGGTCGTAGCTATGGCTACACCTTC.

This clonotype appeared many times. J is TRBJ2-7 and V is TRBV16, with D perhaps matching TRBD2 (6 bases). The V and J ends lost 0 bases and 2 bases respectively, with 14 bases between them. The CDR3 extends over 16 amino acids. CDR1 KGHSY and CDR2 FQNENV come from the germline V gene. DNA for the CDR3: TGTGCCAGCAGCCAATCTTATAGCGGCAAGCCCTACGAGCAGTACTTC. It is translated as CASSQSYSGKPYEQYF.

This clonotype was seen many times. CDR3 protein: CASSLEVGLNAEAFF. For the CDR3, the DNA is TGTGCCAGCAGCTTAGAGGTCGGTCTAAACGCTGAAGCTTTCTTT. The J gene is TRBJ1-1, the V gene TRBV7-9, with no clear D. CDR1 and CDR2 from the germline V gene are SEHNR and FQNEAQ (reference sequence). The V gene lost 1 base and the J gene lost 6 bases, with 15 bases spanning the gap. The CDR3 extends over 15 amino acids.